One T cell receptor beta chain is described in this entry. This sample was taken from a study of T cell responses to AZD1222 COVID-19 vaccine. Trimming cost V 3 bases and J 3 bases, with 11 bases left between them. This CDR3 is 14 amino acids long. CDR1 is MDHEN, CDR2 SYDVKM, per germline. Profiling relied on immunoSEQ multiplex PCR, and the TCRdb table lists in-frame clones only, not all of them. The data contain approximately 100,000 clones, approximately 86% of them singletons. The sequencing used peripheral blood, collected on day 0 of AZD1222 vaccination. The rearrangement joins TRBV28 to TRBJ1-1, with D maybe TRBD1 (5 bases). This clonotype was obtained from an adult in good health. CDR3 protein: CASSFGTGYTEAFF. CDR3 bases: TGTGCCAGCAGTTTTGGGACCGGGTACACTGAAGCTTTCTTT.